What follows are 9 T cell receptor beta chains derived from one specimen sequenced in a study of T cell responses to AZD1222 COVID-19 vaccine. The protocol was immunoSEQ multiplex PCR, while the TCRdb copy is restricted to in-frame clones and leaves out a portion. The sample shows about 170,000 clones, 80% to 90% of them seen only once. The specimen was peripheral blood, collected on day 0 of AZD1222 vaccination. The receptors come from an adult in good health.

This chain uses TRBV11-2 with TRBJ2-2, with a possible D match to TRBD2 (6 bases). Trimming removed 0 bases at V and 4 bases at J, with 12 bases between. This CDR3 spans 16 amino acids. CDR1 SGHAT and CDR2 FQNNGV come from the germline V gene. CDR3 sequence (DNA): TGTGCCAGCAGCTTAGATTCAGGGACTCCCACCGGGGAGCTGTTTTTT. This codes for CASSLDSGTPTGELFF.

The chain employs TRBV28 and TRBJ2-7, with 7 nucleotides matching TRBD1. V shed 9 bases, J shed 2 bases, and the junction held 10 bases outside the gene matches. Germline V gene lookup returns CDR1 MDHEN and CDR2 SYDVKM. The CDR3 has 14 residues. The CDR3 here is CASEGAGYTYEQYF. CDR3 nucleotide sequence: TGTGCCAGTGAGGGGGCAGGGTATACCTACGAGCAGTACTTC.

The rearrangement joins TRBV20-1 to TRBJ2-7; 9 bases align to TRBD2. The V segment lost 3 bases and the J segment 5 bases; nucleotides outside the gene matches: 11. The CDR3 has 15 amino acids. Germline V gene data show CDR1 as DFQATT and CDR2 as SNEGSKA (reference sequence). The DNA for the CDR3 is TGCAGTGCTAGTCATGGCGGCGGGGGGGCGAACGAGCAGTACTTC. Its translation: CSASHGGGGANEQYF.

This clone has only a few counts. This rearrangement joins TRBV7-9 to TRBJ2-7; 11 bases map to TRBD1. Losses at the gene ends were 4 bases for V and 7 bases for J; bases not matched to a gene: 6. The CDR3 loop spans 14 amino acids. CDR1 SEHNR and CDR2 FQNEAQ come from the germline V gene (reference sequence). In DNA form, the CDR3 reads TGTGCCAGCAGCTCGTCGGACAGGGGGCCAGAGCAGTACTTC. As protein: CASSSSDRGPEQYF.

CDR3 sequence (DNA): TGTGCCAGCAGCGCCGGGACAGCTAAAAACACCATATATTTT. Translation: CASSAGTAKNTIYF. The genes are TRBV7-8 and TRBJ1-3, with 7 nucleotides matching TRBD1. Germline assignment: CDR1 SGHVS and CDR2 FQNEAQ. The V segment lost 5 bases and the J segment 6 bases; nucleotides outside the gene matches: 7. The CDR3 is made up of 14 amino acids.

The rearrangement links TRBV28 to TRBJ1-2, with TRBD1 matching 7 bases. Germline loops: CDR1 MDHEN, CDR2 SYDVKM. The CDR3 sequence is 17 residues long. V lost 5 bases to trimming and J lost 6 bases; unmatched junction nucleotides: 18. The CDR3 protein is CASSTSLFEGAYDGYTF. The CDR3, as DNA: TGTGCCAGCAGTACTAGCCTTTTTGAGGGGGCGTACGATGGCTACACCTTC.

V usage is TRBV27 and J usage is TRBJ2-3, with unresolved D. The CDR3 extends over 12 amino acids. The V end was cut by 5 bases, the J end by 0 bases, with 3 bases between. The germline V gene encodes CDR1 MNHEY and CDR2 SMNVEV (reference sequence). CDR3: CASSPSTDTQYF. CDR3 bases: TGTGCCAGCAGTCCGAGCACAGATACGCAGTATTTT.

This chain uses TRBV9 with TRBJ2-7, with D hard to call. There are 14 residues in the CDR3. Trimming took off 3 bases at V and 0 bases at J, with 10 bases between the two ends. The germline V gene encodes CDR1 SGDLS and CDR2 YYNGEE. The CDR3 loop reads CASSEDPSSYEQYF. CDR3 coding DNA: TGTGCCAGCAGCGAGGATCCGAGCTCCTACGAGCAGTACTTC.

The V gene is TRBV7-6, the J gene TRBJ2-3; D possibly matches TRBD1 or TRBD2 (5 bases each). V lost 5 bases and J lost 8, with 17 bases in between. Germline loops: CDR1 SGHVS, CDR2 FNYEAQ. This CDR3 contains 14 residues. The chain's CDR3 is CASSPVGRDGTQYF. DNA for the CDR3: TGTGCCAGCAGCCCCGTGGGCAGGGACGGTACGCAGTATTTT. Complete variable domain (other parts from reference TRBV7-6 and TRBJ2-3): GAGVSQSPRYKVTKRGQDVALRCDPISGHVSLYWYRQALGQGPEFLTYFNYEAQQDKSGLPNDRFSAERPEGSISTLTIQRTEQRDSAMYRCASSPVGRDGTQYFGPGTRLTVL.